This T cell receptor (beta chain) was sequenced during a study of HIV-infected patients and healthy controls. 450 to 600 ng RNA was reverse transcribed with alpha and beta constant-region primers. Each of the alpha and beta chains got its own library through chain-specific third strand synthesis with indices. TCRdb itself ran the 5' RACE reads through MiXCR, one entry per CDR3 protein. The sample consists of about 5,700 distinct CDR3 sequences, about 10% of them appearing once. This clonotype is medium-sized by share. Its specificity is not known. Study observations and caveats: In healthy controls, MAIT alpha CDR3s were common; in HIV+ repertoires, severely depleted. Comparisons were complicated because patients and controls had unequal numbers of distinct sequences. Two to four months of therapy was arguably too brief to observe immune reconstitution in treated samples.

Antiretroviral therapy had run roughly three months, about 14 weeks, before follow-up blood collection. Whole blood was used without fractionation, so all unsorted peripheral T cells were included. The input for sequencing was blood, taken during antiretroviral therapy. The sequence was collected from an adult with HIV infection.

Written as DNA, the CDR3 is TGTGCCAGCAGCTCAGGGACTAGCGGGTCTTACTCCTACAATGAGCAGTTCTTC. Protein sequence: CASSSGTSGSYSYNEQFF. The rearrangement links TRBV9 to TRBJ2-1, with 12 bases that match TRBD2. The CDR3 totals 18 residues. Germline-derived CDR1 and CDR2 are SGDLS and YYNGEE. With 4 bases clipped from V and 0 bases from J, the junction kept 8 bases outside the gene matches.